This T cell receptor (beta chain) was observed in a study of long-term antiretroviral therapy in people with HIV. There was at least one pre-ART PBMC sample for each donor, plus at least two post-ART PBMC samples. V lost 2 bases, J lost 9 bases, and 5 bases lay in between. This CDR3 comprises 11 residues. Per the germline V gene, CDR1 is SGHTA and CDR2 is FQGTGA. This was the immunoSEQ v3.0 assay at survey level. Method: immunoSEQ multiplex PCR; TCRdb's copy keeps in-frame clones and lacks some. This sample has some 16,000 clones; 80% to 90% occur once, and the top ten carry roughly 5%. This receptor was identified in a woman between 40 and 55 years old with HIV. Material: unsorted PBMCs, obtained 0.5 years after starting antiretroviral therapy. This chain connects TRBV7-3 to TRBJ2-1, with D possibly called TRBD1 or TRBD2 (5 bases each). CDR3 DNA: TGTGCCAGCAGCTTAGGGGGTGAGCAGTTCTTC. Protein product: CASSLGGEQFF.